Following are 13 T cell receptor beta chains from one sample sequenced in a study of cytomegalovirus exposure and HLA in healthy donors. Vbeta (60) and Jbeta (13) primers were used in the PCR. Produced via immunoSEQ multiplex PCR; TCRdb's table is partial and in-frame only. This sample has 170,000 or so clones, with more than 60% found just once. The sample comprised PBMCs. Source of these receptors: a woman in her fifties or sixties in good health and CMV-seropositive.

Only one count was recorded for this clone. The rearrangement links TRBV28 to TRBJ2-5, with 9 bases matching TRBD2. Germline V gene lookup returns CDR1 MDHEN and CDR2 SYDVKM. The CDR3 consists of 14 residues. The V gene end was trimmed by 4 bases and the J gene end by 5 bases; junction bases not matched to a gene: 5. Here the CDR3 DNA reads TGTGCCAGCAGTTCGGCGGGAGGGAGTGAGACCCAGTACTTC. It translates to CASSSAGGSETQYF.

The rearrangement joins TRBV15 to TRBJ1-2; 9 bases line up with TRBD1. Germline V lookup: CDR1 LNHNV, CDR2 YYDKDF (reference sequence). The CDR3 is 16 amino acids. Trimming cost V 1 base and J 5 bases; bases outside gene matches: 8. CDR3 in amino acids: CATSRGRTGANYGYTF. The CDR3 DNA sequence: TGTGCCACCAGCAGAGGGAGGACAGGGGCGAATTATGGCTACACCTTC.

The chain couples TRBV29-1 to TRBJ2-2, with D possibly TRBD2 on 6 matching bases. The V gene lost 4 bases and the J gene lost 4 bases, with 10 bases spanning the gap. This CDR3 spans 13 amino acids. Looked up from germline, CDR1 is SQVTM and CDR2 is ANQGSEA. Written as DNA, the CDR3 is TGCAGCGTTGGGAGGGGTGGCACCGGGGAGCTGTTTTTT. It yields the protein CSVGRGGTGELFF.

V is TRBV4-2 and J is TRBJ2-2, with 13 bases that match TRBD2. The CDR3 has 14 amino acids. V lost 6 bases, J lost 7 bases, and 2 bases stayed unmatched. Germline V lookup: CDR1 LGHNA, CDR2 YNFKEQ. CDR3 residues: CASRLAGGDGELFF. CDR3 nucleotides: TGTGCCAGCAGACTAGCGGGAGGGGACGGGGAGCTGTTTTTT.

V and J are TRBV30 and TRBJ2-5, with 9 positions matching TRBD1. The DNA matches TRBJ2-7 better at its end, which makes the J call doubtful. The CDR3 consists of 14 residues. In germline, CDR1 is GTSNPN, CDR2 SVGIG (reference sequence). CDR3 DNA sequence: TGTGCCTGGAGTGTCGGGACAGGGAGCTACGAGCAGTACTTC. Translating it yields CAWSVGTGSYEQYF.

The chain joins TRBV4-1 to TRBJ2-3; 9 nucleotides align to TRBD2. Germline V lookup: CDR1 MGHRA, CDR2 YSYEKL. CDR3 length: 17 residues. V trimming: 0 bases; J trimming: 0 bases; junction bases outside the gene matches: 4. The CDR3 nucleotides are TGCGCCAGCAGCCAAGAATCCGCGGGGGGGAGCACAGATACGCAGTATTTT. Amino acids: CASSQESAGGSTDTQYF.

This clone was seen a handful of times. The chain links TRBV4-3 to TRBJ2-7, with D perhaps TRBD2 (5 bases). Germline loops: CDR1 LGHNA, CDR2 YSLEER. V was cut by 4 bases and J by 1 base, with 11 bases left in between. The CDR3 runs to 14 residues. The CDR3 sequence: CASSLGSGSYEQYF. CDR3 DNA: TGCGCCAGCAGCCTAGGGTCGGGATCCTACGAGCAGTACTTC.

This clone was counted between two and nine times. The DNA for the CDR3 is TGTGCCAGCAGCTTAGAAGAGGGTCAGCCCCAGCATTTT. Protein: CASSLEEGQPQHF. This chain uses TRBV7-6 with TRBJ1-5; no reliable D call. This CDR3 contains 13 residues. Per the germline V gene, CDR1 is SGHVS and CDR2 is FNYEAQ. Between the trimmed V and J ends, which lost 1 base and 6 bases, there was a span of 7 bases.

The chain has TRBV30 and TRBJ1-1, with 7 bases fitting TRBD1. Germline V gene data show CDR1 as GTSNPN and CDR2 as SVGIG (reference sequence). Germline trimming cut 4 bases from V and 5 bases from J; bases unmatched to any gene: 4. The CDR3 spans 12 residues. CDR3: CAWMVGQTEAFF. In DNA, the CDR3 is TGTGCCTGGATGGTGGGACAGACTGAAGCTTTCTTT.

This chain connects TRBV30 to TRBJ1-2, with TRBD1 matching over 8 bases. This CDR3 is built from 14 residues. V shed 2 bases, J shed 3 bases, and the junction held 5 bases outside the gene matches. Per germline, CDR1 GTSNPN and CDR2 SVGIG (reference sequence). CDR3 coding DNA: TGTGCCTGGAGTTTTGGACAGGGAGACTATGGCTACACCTTC. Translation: CAWSFGQGDYGYTF.

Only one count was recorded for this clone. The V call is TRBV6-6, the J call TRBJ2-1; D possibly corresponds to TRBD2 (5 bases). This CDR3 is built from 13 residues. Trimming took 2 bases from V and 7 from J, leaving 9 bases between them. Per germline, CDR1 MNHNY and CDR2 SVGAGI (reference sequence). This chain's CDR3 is CASSYGLANEQFF. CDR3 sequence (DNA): TGTGCCAGCAGTTACGGGCTAGCTAATGAGCAGTTCTTC.

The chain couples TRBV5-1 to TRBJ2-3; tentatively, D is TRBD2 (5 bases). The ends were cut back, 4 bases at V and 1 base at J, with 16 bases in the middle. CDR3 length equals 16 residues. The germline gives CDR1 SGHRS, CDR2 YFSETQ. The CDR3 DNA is TGCGCCAGCAGCCCTGGAGGCTATGAACGCACAGATACGCAGTATTTT. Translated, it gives CASSPGGYERTDTQYF.

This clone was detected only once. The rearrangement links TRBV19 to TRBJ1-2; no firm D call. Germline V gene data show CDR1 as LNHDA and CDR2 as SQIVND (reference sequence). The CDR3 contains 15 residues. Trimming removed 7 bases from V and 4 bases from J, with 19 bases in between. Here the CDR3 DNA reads TGTGCCAGTAACCCTACGCTAGGCGTTTCCTATGGCTACACCTTC. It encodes CASNPTLGVSYGYTF.